Listed below are T cell receptor beta chains from one sample, sequenced in a study of OX40 agonist ivuxolimab in advanced cancers. This table comes from immunoSEQ multiplex PCR, and its TCRdb copy is limited to in-frame clones, with some not included. The profile covers 150,000 to 190,000 clones, with 94% appearing a single time and about 0.31% taken by the ten largest. Sequencing was performed on CD4+ or CD8+ T cells sorted from blood, taken in a trial of the OX40 agonist ivuxolimab. All receptors derive from an adult with an advanced solid tumor such as melanoma, head and neck, liver or kidney cancer. Both conserved end residues are part of each CDR3. The D gene is left open where the match is weak. Clone sizes are given selectively: once, few, many, or a class where the clone is expanded.

CDR3aa	CDR3nt	d_gene	j_gene	abundance	v_gene
CATSRDASSYEQYF	TGTGCCACCAGCAGAGATGCGAGCTCCTACGAGCAGTACTTC	NA	TRBJ2-7	NA	TRBV15
CASSSRGISNQPQHF	TGTGCCAGCAGTAGCAGAGGGATAAGCAATCAGCCCCAGCATTTT	NA	TRBJ1-5	once	TRBV6-5
CAWAGGWRGTGELFF	TGTGCCTGGGCTGGTGGATGGCGGGGCACCGGGGAGCTGTTTTTT	NA	TRBJ2-2	NA	TRBV30
CASRGRGDVF	TGTGCCAGCAGGGGCAGGGGAGATGTTTTT	NA	TRBJ1-4	NA	TRBV6-4
CASGLVPGMVYNSPLHF	TGTGCTAGTGGTTTGGTACCGGGAATGGTCTATAATTCACCCCTCCACTTT	NA	TRBJ1-6	NA	TRBV12-5
CASSRRGADYNEQFF	TGTGCCAGCAGCCGGAGGGGGGCAGACTACAATGAGCAGTTCTTC	NA	TRBJ2-1	NA	TRBV11-2
CAISRQGGNQPQHF	TGTGCCATCTCCCGGCAGGGAGGCAATCAGCCCCAGCATTTT	NA	TRBJ1-5	NA	TRBV6-5
CASPKAGGNTEAFF	TGTGCCAGCCCAAAGGCGGGGGGGAACACTGAAGCTTTCTTT	NA	TRBJ1-1	once	TRBV28
CASSLTGRWLENQPQHF	TGTGCCAGCAGCTTGACAGGACGTTGGTTGGAAAATCAGCCCCAGCATTTT	NA	TRBJ1-5	NA	TRBV13
CASSLPPGHTYEQYF	TGTGCCAGCAGTTTACCACCGGGACACACCTACGAGCAGTACTTC	NA	TRBJ2-7	NA	TRBV28
CASSYGGFYGYTF	TGTGCCAGCAGTTACGGGGGCTTCTATGGCTACACCTTC	NA	TRBJ1-2	NA	TRBV6-5
CARSPGGTEAFF	TGTGCCAGAAGCCCGGGGGGCACTGAAGCTTTCTTT	NA	TRBJ1-1	NA	TRBV7-5
CASSLIQGQGEQYF	TGTGCCAGCAGCTTGATACAGGGACAGGGCGAGCAGTACTTC	TRBD1	TRBJ2-7	NA	TRBV5-4
CASSLGGGSTYEQYF	TGTGCCAGCAGCTTAGGGGGAGGGAGTACCTACGAGCAGTACTTC	TRBD2	TRBJ2-7	NA	TRBV7-2
CASSAGTAAYNEQFF	TGTGCCAGCAGCGCCGGGACAGCCGCCTACAATGAGCAGTTCTTC	TRBD1	TRBJ2-1	once	TRBV5-6
CASSQDGVEGYGYTF	TGCGCCAGCAGCCAAGATGGGGTTGAGGGATATGGCTACACCTTC	NA	TRBJ1-2	NA	TRBV4-3
CASSSYSGTRDMEKLFF	TGTGCCAGCAGTTCCTACTCCGGGACAAGGGATATGGAAAAACTGTTTTTT	NA	TRBJ1-4	NA	TRBV28
CASSPGPGYQQYF	TGTGCCAGCAGTCCCGGGCCGGGGTATCAGCAGTACTTC	NA	TRBJ2-7	NA	TRBV28
CASSYGTGTLMGQFF	TGTGCCAGCAGCTACGGGACAGGGACCTTGATGGGGCAGTTCTTC	TRBD1	TRBJ2-1	NA	TRBV6-5
CASSPRLAVQETQYF	TGTGCCAGCTCACCGAGGCTAGCGGTCCAAGAGACCCAGTACTTC	TRBD2	TRBJ2-5	NA	TRBV18
CASSRTGYEQFF	TGTGCCAGCAGCCGGACAGGCTATGAGCAGTTCTTC	TRBD1	TRBJ2-1	few	TRBV7-9
CASSIREVFSTEAFF	TGTGCCAGTAGTATCAGAGAAGTATTTTCCACTGAAGCTTTCTTT	NA	TRBJ1-1	NA	TRBV19
CASTLDISGNTIYF	TGTGCCAGCACCTTGGACATCTCTGGAAACACCATATATTTT	NA	TRBJ1-3	NA	TRBV7-2
CASSVGTSGADEQFF	TGTGCCAGCAGCGTCGGGACTAGCGGGGCTGATGAGCAGTTCTTC	TRBD2	TRBJ2-1	NA	TRBV9
CASSQQGGKNTEAFF	TGCGCCAGCAGCCAGCAGGGGGGTAAGAACACTGAAGCTTTCTTT	TRBD1	TRBJ1-1	NA	TRBV4-1
CASSFGQGEQANEKLFF	TGTGCCAGCAGCTTCGGACAGGGGGAACAAGCTAATGAAAAACTGTTTTTT	TRBD1	TRBJ1-4	NA	TRBV7-6
CASRPFLGGSGYTF	TGTGCCAGCAGGCCTTTTCTTGGGGGGTCTGGCTACACCTTC	NA	TRBJ1-2	NA	TRBV2
CASSLVGRGGADTQYF	TGTGCCAGCAGCTTAGTGGGCAGGGGAGGGGCAGATACGCAGTATTTT	NA	TRBJ2-3	NA	TRBV7-2
CASSRVGTYNEQFF	TGTGCCAGCTCCCGGGTGGGGACCTACAATGAGCAGTTCTTC	NA	TRBJ2-1	NA	TRBV7-2
CASSLEVDRYTDTQYF	TGCGCCAGCAGCTTGGAGGTCGACCGCTACACAGATACGCAGTATTTT	NA	TRBJ2-3	NA	TRBV5-1
CASGRARDTQYF	TGCGCCAGCGGGCGAGCGCGGGATACGCAGTATTTT	NA	TRBJ2-3	NA	TRBV5-1
CASSLGVLGEQFF	TGTGCCAGCAGCTTGGGGGTTTTGGGTGAGCAGTTCTTC	NA	TRBJ2-1	NA	TRBV7-3
CASSPRTAKANYGYTF	TGTGCCAGCTCACCACGGACAGCCAAAGCTAACTATGGCTACACCTTC	NA	TRBJ1-2	NA	TRBV18
CASSFYRGEGGYTF	TGTGCCAGCAGCTTCTACAGGGGAGAGGGTGGCTACACCTTC	TRBD1	TRBJ1-2	once	TRBV7-2
CASSMEARGETQYF	TGTGCCAGCAGCATGGAGGCTAGGGGCGAGACCCAGTACTTC	NA	TRBJ2-5	NA	TRBV5-4
CASSLEGFSYEQYF	TGCGCCAGCAGCTTGGAGGGGTTCTCCTACGAGCAGTACTTC	NA	TRBJ2-7	NA	TRBV5-1
CASSPDRFGYGYTF	TGCGCCAGCAGCCCCGACAGGTTCGGCTATGGCTACACCTTC	NA	TRBJ1-2	NA	TRBV4-3
CASSLSGERNTEAFF	TGCGCCAGCAGCTTGAGCGGGGAGAGGAACACTGAAGCTTTCTTT	NA	TRBJ1-1	once	TRBV5-1
CASSPELRTAGAEAFF	TGTGCCAGCAGCCCAGAGTTGAGGACAGCCGGCGCTGAAGCTTTCTTT	NA	TRBJ1-1	NA	TRBV9
CASSGHIRNQPQHF	TGTGCCAGCAGCGGTCACATTCGCAATCAGCCCCAGCATTTT	NA	TRBJ1-5	NA	TRBV2